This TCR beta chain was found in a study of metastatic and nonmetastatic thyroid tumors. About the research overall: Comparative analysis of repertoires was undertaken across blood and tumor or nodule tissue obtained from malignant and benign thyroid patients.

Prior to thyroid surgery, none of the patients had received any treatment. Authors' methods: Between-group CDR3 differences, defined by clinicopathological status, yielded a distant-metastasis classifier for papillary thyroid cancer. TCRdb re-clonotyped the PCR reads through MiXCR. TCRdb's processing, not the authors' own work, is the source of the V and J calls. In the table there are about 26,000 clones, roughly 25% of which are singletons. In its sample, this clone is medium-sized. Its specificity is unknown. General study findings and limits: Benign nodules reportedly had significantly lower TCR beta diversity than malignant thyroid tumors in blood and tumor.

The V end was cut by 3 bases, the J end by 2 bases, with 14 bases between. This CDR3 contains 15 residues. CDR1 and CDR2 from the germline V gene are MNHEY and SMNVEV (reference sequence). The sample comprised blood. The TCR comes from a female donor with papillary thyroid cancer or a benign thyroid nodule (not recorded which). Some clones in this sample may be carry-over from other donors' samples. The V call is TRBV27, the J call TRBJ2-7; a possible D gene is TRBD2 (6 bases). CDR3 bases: TGTGCCAGCAGTTTTATCGGGACTGCCCCCTACGAGCAGTACTTC. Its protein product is CASSFIGTAPYEQYF.